A selection of T cell receptor beta chains follows, all from one sample in a study of cytomegalovirus exposure and HLA in healthy donors. Profiling relied on immunoSEQ multiplex PCR, and the TCRdb table lists in-frame clones only, not all of them. The repertoire holds under 200,000 clones, with over 65% as singletons. The source material was PBMCs. The receptor source for this set is a man in his 60s in good health and CMV-seronegative. The CDR3 runs from the conserved cysteine through the conserved F or W. Fields, in order: D gene, V gene, J gene, clone size, CDR3 DNA, CDR3 protein. D genes are given only for firm matches. A row's size may be missing; if present it is once, few, many or a size class.

d_call: -
v_call: TRBV19
j_call: TRBJ1-1
clone_size: -
cdr3_nt: TGTGCCAGTAGTATAGATTGGATCGGGGCTGAAGCTTTCTTT
cdr3_aa: CASSIDWIGAEAFF

d_call: TRBD1
v_call: TRBV28
j_call: TRBJ1-1
clone_size: -
cdr3_nt: TGTGCCAGCAGTTCGAGGGACAGAAATGAAGCTTTCTTT
cdr3_aa: CASSSRDRNEAFF

d_call: -
v_call: TRBV11-2
j_call: TRBJ2-5
clone_size: -
cdr3_nt: TGTGCCAGCAGCTCACAGGGGGGGCAAGAGACCCAGTACTTC
cdr3_aa: CASSSQGGQETQYF

d_call: -
v_call: TRBV15
j_call: TRBJ1-3
clone_size: once
cdr3_nt: TGTGCCACCAGCAGAGACGTGGGCATCTCTGGAAACACCATATATTTT
cdr3_aa: CATSRDVGISGNTIYF

d_call: TRBD1
v_call: TRBV28
j_call: TRBJ2-3
clone_size: -
cdr3_nt: TGTGCCAGCAGCGAGACAGGGGGCTCGTCGCTTACGCAGTATTTT
cdr3_aa: CASSETGGSSLTQYF

d_call: TRBD1
v_call: TRBV5-1
j_call: TRBJ1-1
clone_size: -
cdr3_nt: TGCGCCAGCAGCTTTGGGACAGGGGGGTTGAGCACTGAAGCTTTCTTT
cdr3_aa: CASSFGTGGLSTEAFF

d_call: -
v_call: TRBV14
j_call: TRBJ1-1
clone_size: -
cdr3_nt: TGTGCCAGCAGCCAGGACTTGAACACTGAAGCTTTCTTT
cdr3_aa: CASSQDLNTEAFF

d_call: -
v_call: TRBV29-1
j_call: TRBJ2-5
clone_size: -
cdr3_nt: TGCAGCGTTGAATCAGGGGCAGGGGAGACCCAGTACTTC
cdr3_aa: CSVESGAGETQYF

d_call: -
v_call: TRBV5-1
j_call: TRBJ2-1
clone_size: -
cdr3_nt: TGCGCCAGCAGCTTGGCCCGGCTAGCCTACTACAATGAGCAGTTCTTC
cdr3_aa: CASSLARLAYYNEQFF

d_call: TRBD1
v_call: TRBV23-1
j_call: TRBJ2-7
clone_size: -
cdr3_nt: TGCGCCAGCAGCCCGGGACAGGGATCTGTCGAGCAGTACTTC
cdr3_aa: CASSPGQGSVEQYF

d_call: -
v_call: TRBV30
j_call: TRBJ2-7
clone_size: -
cdr3_nt: TGTGCCTGGAGTGACCGGGACGAGCAGTACTTC
cdr3_aa: CAWSDRDEQYF

d_call: -
v_call: TRBV9
j_call: TRBJ1-3
clone_size: -
cdr3_nt: TGTGCCAGCAGCGTAGGAGGTATTCACTCTGGAAACACCATATATTTT
cdr3_aa: CASSVGGIHSGNTIYF

d_call: TRBD1
v_call: TRBV28
j_call: TRBJ1-1
clone_size: -
cdr3_nt: TGTGCCAGCAGCGAACAGGGGGGAAACACTGAAGCTTTCTTT
cdr3_aa: CASSEQGGNTEAFF

d_call: TRBD1
v_call: TRBV5-4
j_call: TRBJ2-2
clone_size: -
cdr3_nt: TGTGCCAGCAGCTCTGGGACAGGGGTGACCGGGGAGCTGTTTTTT
cdr3_aa: CASSSGTGVTGELFF

d_call: TRBD1
v_call: TRBV10-3
j_call: TRBJ2-3
clone_size: -
cdr3_nt: TGTGCCGCCAATAGGGGGACAGCCGCAGATACGCAGTATTTT
cdr3_aa: CAANRGTAADTQYF

d_call: -
v_call: TRBV5-1
j_call: TRBJ2-2
clone_size: -
cdr3_nt: TGCGCCAGCAGCCCGGGATATTGGGCCGGGGAGCTGTTTTTT
cdr3_aa: CASSPGYWAGELFF

d_call: -
v_call: TRBV5-1
j_call: TRBJ2-5
clone_size: -
cdr3_nt: TGCGCCAGCAGCTTGGCCGAGGGAAGAGAGACCCAGTACTTC
cdr3_aa: CASSLAEGRETQYF

d_call: -
v_call: TRBV7-2
j_call: TRBJ2-5
clone_size: -
cdr3_nt: TGTGCCAGCAGCCCAGGACAGATACAAGAGACCCAGTACTTC
cdr3_aa: CASSPGQIQETQYF

d_call: -
v_call: TRBV2
j_call: TRBJ1-1
clone_size: -
cdr3_nt: TGTGCCAGCGAGAGGGGGAGGGGCACTGAAGCTTTCTTT
cdr3_aa: CASERGRGTEAFF

d_call: -
v_call: TRBV5-4
j_call: TRBJ2-2
clone_size: -
cdr3_nt: TGTGCCAGCAGCCCACCAGGGGCGGGAGTGGGGACCGGGGAGCTGTTTTTT
cdr3_aa: CASSPPGAGVGTGELFF

d_call: TRBD1
v_call: TRBV6-4
j_call: TRBJ2-3
clone_size: once
cdr3_nt: TGTGCCAGCAGTGACGGGCAGGGGGCCACAGATACGCAGTATTTT
cdr3_aa: CASSDGQGATDTQYF

d_call: TRBD1
v_call: TRBV5-6
j_call: TRBJ1-3
clone_size: -
cdr3_nt: TGTGCCAGCAGCTTGACAGGGGGCTATGCTGGAAACACCATATATTTT
cdr3_aa: CASSLTGGYAGNTIYF

d_call: -
v_call: TRBV6-5
j_call: TRBJ1-6
clone_size: few
cdr3_nt: TGTGCCAGCAGTTACTCGGCAGGGGAGAGAGGATCACCCCTCCACTTT
cdr3_aa: CASSYSAGERGSPLHF

d_call: TRBD2
v_call: TRBV10-1
j_call: TRBJ2-7
clone_size: -
cdr3_nt: TGCGCCAGCAGTGAGTCGACGGCTAGCGGGAGGTTGTACGAGCAGTACTTC
cdr3_aa: CASSESTASGRLYEQYF

d_call: -
v_call: TRBV14
j_call: TRBJ2-7
clone_size: -
cdr3_nt: TGTGCCAGCAGCCGTGCCCTGAGAGGCGAGCAGTACTTC
cdr3_aa: CASSRALRGEQYF

d_call: -
v_call: TRBV11-2
j_call: TRBJ2-7
clone_size: -
cdr3_nt: TGTGCCAGCAGCTTAGGAACGGGCTCCTACGAGCAGTACTTC
cdr3_aa: CASSLGTGSYEQYF

d_call: -
v_call: TRBV7-3
j_call: TRBJ2-2
clone_size: -
cdr3_nt: TGTGCCAGCAGCTTGGACTACACCGGGGAGCTGTTTTTT
cdr3_aa: CASSLDYTGELFF

d_call: -
v_call: TRBV10-3
j_call: TRBJ1-3
clone_size: -
cdr3_nt: TGTGCCATCAGGGAACAGGGCTCTGGAAACACCATATATTTT
cdr3_aa: CAIREQGSGNTIYF

d_call: TRBD1
v_call: TRBV28
j_call: TRBJ2-5
clone_size: -
cdr3_nt: TGTGCCAGTGGGACAGGGTTGGAGACCCAGTACTTC
cdr3_aa: CASGTGLETQYF

d_call: -
v_call: TRBV25-1
j_call: TRBJ2-3
clone_size: -
cdr3_nt: TGTGCCAGCAGTGAATGGGGGGAAGGCACAGATACGCAGTATTTT
cdr3_aa: CASSEWGEGTDTQYF

d_call: TRBD2
v_call: TRBV7-7
j_call: TRBJ2-1
clone_size: once
cdr3_nt: TGTGCCAGCAGCTTTGGGACTAGCCCAATCAATGAGCAGTTCTTC
cdr3_aa: CASSFGTSPINEQFF

d_call: TRBD1
v_call: TRBV6-1
j_call: TRBJ2-5
clone_size: -
cdr3_nt: TGTGCCAGCCTCATCGGACAGGGAAGCGAGACCCAGTACTTC
cdr3_aa: CASLIGQGSETQYF

d_call: TRBD2
v_call: TRBV5-1
j_call: TRBJ2-7
clone_size: -
cdr3_nt: TGCGCCAGCAGCTTACAAGCGGGAGGGGGCTACGAGCAGTACTTC
cdr3_aa: CASSLQAGGGYEQYF

d_call: -
v_call: TRBV7-9
j_call: TRBJ2-7
clone_size: once
cdr3_nt: TGTGCCAGCAGCTTAAGGGGTGAGCAGTACTTC
cdr3_aa: CASSLRGEQYF

d_call: TRBD2
v_call: TRBV18
j_call: TRBJ2-3
clone_size: -
cdr3_nt: TGTGCCAGCTCACGACGGGAGGGGAGCACAGATACGCAGTATTTT
cdr3_aa: CASSRREGSTDTQYF

d_call: -
v_call: TRBV12-5
j_call: TRBJ1-1
clone_size: -
cdr3_nt: TGTGCTAGTGGTCCCGGGTTCGCTGAAGCTTTCTTT
cdr3_aa: CASGPGFAEAFF

d_call: -
v_call: TRBV7-9
j_call: TRBJ2-2
clone_size: -
cdr3_nt: TGTGCCAGCAGCTTAACTAACCCCGTCACCGGGGAGCTGTTTTTT
cdr3_aa: CASSLTNPVTGELFF

d_call: -
v_call: TRBV4-1
j_call: TRBJ1-3
clone_size: -
cdr3_nt: TGCGCCAGCAGCCCCCCAGGCGGAAGGGAGAGCGGAAACACCATATATTTT
cdr3_aa: CASSPPGGRESGNTIYF

d_call: TRBD1
v_call: TRBV6-5
j_call: TRBJ2-7
clone_size: -
cdr3_nt: TGTGCCAGCAGACCGGGACAGGGTTCCCACGAGCAGTACTTC
cdr3_aa: CASRPGQGSHEQYF

d_call: TRBD2
v_call: TRBV9
j_call: TRBJ2-2
clone_size: -
cdr3_nt: TGTGCCAGCAGAGCGGGGGGGCATACGACCGGGGAGCTGTTTTTT
cdr3_aa: CASRAGGHTTGELFF

d_call: -
v_call: TRBV4-3
j_call: TRBJ2-3
clone_size: -
cdr3_nt: TGCGCCAGCAGCCCACGCCTCCAGGGGGGAGATACGCAGTATTTT
cdr3_aa: CASSPRLQGGDTQYF

d_call: -
v_call: TRBV5-5
j_call: TRBJ2-7
clone_size: -
cdr3_nt: TGTGCCAGCAGCTCCTGGACAGACGAGCAGTACTTC
cdr3_aa: CASSSWTDEQYF

d_call: TRBD2
v_call: TRBV2
j_call: TRBJ2-3
clone_size: -
cdr3_nt: TGTGCCAGCAGTAGGGGGGAGCGGGGGGTCGGCACAGATACGCAGTATTTT
cdr3_aa: CASSRGERGVGTDTQYF

d_call: -
v_call: TRBV2
j_call: TRBJ2-6
clone_size: few
cdr3_nt: TGTGCCAGCAGAGACGGGGTCTCTGGGGCCAACGTCCTGACTTTC
cdr3_aa: CASRDGVSGANVLTF

d_call: TRBD1
v_call: TRBV6-1
j_call: TRBJ1-4
clone_size: -
cdr3_nt: TGTGCCAGCAGGGTACAGGGGATGTTAGGTGAAAAACTGTTTTTT
cdr3_aa: CASRVQGMLGEKLFF

d_call: -
v_call: TRBV4-2
j_call: TRBJ1-1
clone_size: -
cdr3_nt: TGTGCCAGCAGCCAAGATCATGGCAGGAACCCTGAAGCTTTCTTT
cdr3_aa: CASSQDHGRNPEAFF

d_call: -
v_call: TRBV2
j_call: TRBJ2-5
clone_size: -
cdr3_nt: TGTGCCAGCAGTGGTGGGGCGGAGACCCAGTACTTC
cdr3_aa: CASSGGAETQYF

d_call: -
v_call: TRBV29-1
j_call: TRBJ2-7
clone_size: -
cdr3_nt: TGCAGCGTCAAGACTGATACCTACGAGCAGTACTTC
cdr3_aa: CSVKTDTYEQYF

d_call: TRBD2
v_call: TRBV4-3
j_call: TRBJ2-7
clone_size: few
cdr3_nt: TGCGCCAGCAGCCAAAGTAGCGGGAGGGAGGCTAAGGAGCAGTACTTC
cdr3_aa: CASSQSSGREAKEQYF

d_call: -
v_call: TRBV6-6
j_call: TRBJ2-7
clone_size: once
cdr3_nt: TGTGCCAGCAGACCCCTTGGGGAGGTCTACGAGCAGTACTTC
cdr3_aa: CASRPLGEVYEQYF

d_call: -
v_call: TRBV9
j_call: TRBJ1-5
clone_size: -
cdr3_nt: TGTGCCAGCAGCGAGGGGGGGACTCAGCCCCAGCATTTT
cdr3_aa: CASSEGGTQPQHF

d_call: -
v_call: TRBV13
j_call: TRBJ2-1
clone_size: once
cdr3_nt: TGTGCCAGCAGTTATTTAGCCAATGAGCAGTTCTTC
cdr3_aa: CASSYLANEQFF

d_call: TRBD2
v_call: TRBV6-1
j_call: TRBJ2-2
clone_size: once
cdr3_nt: TGTGCCAGCAGTGAAAGTCTAGCGGGCGACACCGGGGAGCTGTTTTTT
cdr3_aa: CASSESLAGDTGELFF

d_call: TRBD1
v_call: TRBV7-9
j_call: TRBJ2-7
clone_size: -
cdr3_nt: TGTGCCAGCAGTCCGGGACAGGGGGCAAGGTACGAGCAGTACTTC
cdr3_aa: CASSPGQGARYEQYF